The present entry profiles one T cell receptor (beta chain) with its context. This clonotype was recorded at least ten times. No cognate antigen has been identified for it. Nothing much larger sits one base from this clone, and base qualities are not available. The record originates from a study of identical twins listed by TCRdb under 2016. In the study overall: To test whether fetal clonotypes persist, the study used deep sequencing on TCR alpha and beta repertoires from monozygotic twins, unrelated adults of various ages, and cord blood. Replicate twin experiments were performed at different times using different library preparation protocols to rule out contamination. Study-wide findings and limitations: In monozygotic twins, out-of-frame TCR alpha sharing was systematically underestimated by recombination models, although the models agreed with sharing between unrelated individuals. Invariant T cells such as MAIT and iNKT could partly confound zero-insertion analyses, though diverse VJ usage argued against this for most clonotypes. The excess sharing between twins in beta out-of-frame sequences was weaker because fewer shared sequences reduced the signal-to-noise ratio. Abundant cord blood beta clonotypes had fewer insertions, young adult naive repertoires showed a similar but weaker trend, and memory repertoires showed no such trend. Because the same donors could not be followed over many years, conclusions were based on cross-sectional statistical analysis. Compared with coincidental sharing between unrelated individuals, out-of-frame TCR alpha sequences shared between twins had an excess of sequences with low generation probability.

The CDR3 numbers 17 residues from cysteine through phenylalanine. The entry retains the CDR3 DNA only, 51 bases that are in frame from base 1. Between the V and J ends, shortened by 3 bases and 6 bases respectively, the junction contains 22 bases. The library was generated by 5' RACE. The listed sequencing device is Illumina HiSeq 2000. Template switching added a universal primer binding site, and the final cDNA carried a unique molecular identifier that allowed TCR cDNA molecules to be counted accurately. Specific primers in the conserved constant-segment region were used to synthesize first-strand cDNA for the TCR alpha and beta chains. To control for contamination, every cDNA library was double barcoded, receiving both a SMART-Mk sample barcode and Illumina barcodes. Two successive PCR steps introduced TruSeq adapter sequences along with Illumina sample barcodes. Sequencing of the TCR alpha and beta cDNA libraries was done on the Illumina HiSeq platform using custom primers. In the authors' own workflow: MiGEC was used to process raw reads and extract unique molecular identifiers, and MiXCR was used to find CDR3 positions. Recombination models were inferred per individual with the repgenHMM and IGoR tools using an EM algorithm. Shared clonotypes were analyzed with the tcR package in R, and sharing was normalized by the product of cloneset sizes. To study raw recombination without the effects of thymic and clonal selection, out-of-frame nonproductive sequences were analyzed. TCRdb reprocessed the public reads (quality trimming at Q25 with fastp, clone calling with MiXCR) and kept in-frame beta chains. Here each entry gathers all rows of one CDR3 protein and keeps the most common genes and DNA. The V and J calls and clone size are TCRdb's, not the authors'. This sample has about 1.7 million distinct CDR3 sequences in its table, and under 35% of those were observed once. Around 0.3% of the sample is held by the ten biggest clonotypes.

Every donor in the study was a healthy Caucasian. The receptor chain draws on TRBV12-3 or TRBV12-4 and TRBJ2-3, with the D gene tentatively TRBD1 or TRBD2, based on 5 matching bases in each. This receptor was taken from a newborn girl in good health. Sequenced input: cord blood. The sequence in DNA is TGTGCCAGCAGTTTGCGGCTGGGTCGGGGCTCTTTGGATACGCAGTATTTT. This encodes CASSLRLGRGSLDTQYF.